Each of the 4 T cell receptor beta chains below was sequenced from the same sample in a study of type 1 regulatory T cells. Their antigens remain unidentified. Each CDR3 protein is one row after TCRdb ran MiXCR on the reads. The sample lists more than 60,000 distinct CDR3 sequences; around 62% were seen once. Material for sequencing was cultured non-Tr1 T cells, either the whole culture or a sorted T cell fraction (not recorded which). These receptors all come from a human donor in good health.

The rearrangement uses TRBV29-1 and TRBJ2-7; no clear D gene. V lost 1 base and J 2 bases, leaving 6 bases between the germline ends. The CDR3 has 12 amino acids. Germline V gene lookup returns CDR1 SQVTM and CDR2 ANQGSEA. CDR3 region: CSVEGPAYEQYF. In DNA form, the CDR3 reads TGCAGCGTTGAAGGCCCCGCCTACGAGCAGTACTTC.

V usage is TRBV7-2 and J usage is TRBJ1-5; no clear D gene. Germline CDR1 reads SGHTA; CDR2 reads FQGNSA. The CDR3 has 14 residues. V lost 2 bases, J lost 1 base, and 6 bases lay in between. The CDR3 loop is CASSLLGSNQPQHF. CDR3 DNA sequence: TGTGCCAGCAGCTTACTAGGGAGCAATCAGCCCCAGCATTTT.

This clonotype showed up just once. The chain has TRBV28 and TRBJ2-7; D remains unclear. Looked up from germline, CDR1 is MDHEN and CDR2 is SYDVKM. This CDR3 spans 11 amino acids. V was clipped by 9 bases and J by 2 bases, with 8 bases between them. CDR3 DNA sequence: TGTGCCAGTGGGTCCGCCTACGAGCAGTACTTC. Translating it yields CASGSAYEQYF.

The gene calls are TRBV5-1 and TRBJ2-5; 11 bases line up with TRBD2. The CDR3 is 17 residues long. J gave up 6 bases and V 4 bases, and 14 bases lay outside the gene matches. Germline V gives CDR1 SGHRS, CDR2 YFSETQ. CDR3 nucleotide sequence: TGCGCCAGCAGCATCTGGCCCTTAGCGGGAGGGTTGAAGACCCAGTACTTC. Its translation is CASSIWPLAGGLKTQYF.